The sequence of this TCR beta chain was determined in a study of T cell repertoires in cytomegalovirus infection. Whole-study context: The public TCR beta signatures pointed to both CMV infection and matching HLA type. General study findings and limits: HLA-C-restricted CMV-specific TCR beta clonotypes prevailed in the ex vivo response. Carriers of CMV plus the relevant HLA were identified by cumulative public TCR beta family frequency.

TCRdb called the reads again in MiXCR, with one record for every CDR3 protein. Among around 900,000 distinct CDR3 sequences, roughly a third were seen once, and the ten largest hold about an eighth. The V end was cut by 6 bases, the J end by 0 bases, with 9 bases between. This CDR3 has 14 amino acids. Germline loops: CDR1 MNHNY, CDR2 SVGAGI (reference sequence). Points on this clonotype: The antigen is unknown.

Sequencing used cultured CD8+ T cells from PBMCs, obtained from culture after CMV antigen stimulation. The V call is TRBV6-6, the J call TRBJ2-4, with D hard to call. The TCR sequence derives from a human donor in good health (CMV status not recorded). Some clones in this sample may be carry-over from other donors' samples. CDR3 bases: TGTGCCAGCAGGCGCGGCCTAGCCAAAAACATTCAGTACTTC. Its protein is CASRRGLAKNIQYF.